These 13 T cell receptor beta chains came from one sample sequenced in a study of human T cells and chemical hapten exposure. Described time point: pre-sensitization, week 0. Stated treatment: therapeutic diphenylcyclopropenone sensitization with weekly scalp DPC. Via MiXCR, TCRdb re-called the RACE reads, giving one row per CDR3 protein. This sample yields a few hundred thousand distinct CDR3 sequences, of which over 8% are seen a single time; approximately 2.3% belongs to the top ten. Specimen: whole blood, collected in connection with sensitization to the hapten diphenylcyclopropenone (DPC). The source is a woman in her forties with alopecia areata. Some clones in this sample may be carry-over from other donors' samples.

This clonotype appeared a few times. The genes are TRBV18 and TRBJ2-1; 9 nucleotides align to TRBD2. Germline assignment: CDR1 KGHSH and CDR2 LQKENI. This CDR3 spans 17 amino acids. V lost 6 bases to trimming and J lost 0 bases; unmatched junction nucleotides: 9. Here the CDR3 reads CASSRGLAESSYNEQFF. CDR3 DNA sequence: TGTGCCAGCTCCCGGGGACTAGCCGAAAGCTCCTACAATGAGCAGTTCTTC. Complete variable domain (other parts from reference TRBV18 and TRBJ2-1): NAGVMQNPRHLVRRRGQEARLRCSPMKGHSHVYWYRQLPEEGLKFMVYLQKENIIDESGMPKERFSAEFPKEGPSILRIQQVVRGDSAAYFCASSRGLAESSYNEQFFGPGTRLTVL.

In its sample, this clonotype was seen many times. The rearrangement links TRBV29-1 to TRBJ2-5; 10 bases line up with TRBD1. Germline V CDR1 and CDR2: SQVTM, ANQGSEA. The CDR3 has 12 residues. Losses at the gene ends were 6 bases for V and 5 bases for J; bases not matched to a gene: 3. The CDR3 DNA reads TGCAGCGTCCTGACAGGGGGCGAGACCCAGTACTTC. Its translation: CSVLTGGETQYF. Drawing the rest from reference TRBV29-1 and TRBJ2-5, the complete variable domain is SAVISQKPSRDICQRGTSLTIQCQVDSQVTMMFWYRQQPGQSLTLIATANQGSEATYESGFVIDKFPISRPNLTFSTLTVSNMSPEDSSIYLCSVLTGGETQYFGPGTRLLVL.

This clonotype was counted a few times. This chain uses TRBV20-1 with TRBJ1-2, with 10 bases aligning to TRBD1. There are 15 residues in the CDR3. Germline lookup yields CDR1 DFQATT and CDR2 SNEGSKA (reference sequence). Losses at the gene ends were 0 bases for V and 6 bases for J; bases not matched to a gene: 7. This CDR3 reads CSARDTGQGIHGYTF. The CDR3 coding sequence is TGCAGTGCTAGAGACACGGGACAGGGGATCCATGGCTACACCTTC.

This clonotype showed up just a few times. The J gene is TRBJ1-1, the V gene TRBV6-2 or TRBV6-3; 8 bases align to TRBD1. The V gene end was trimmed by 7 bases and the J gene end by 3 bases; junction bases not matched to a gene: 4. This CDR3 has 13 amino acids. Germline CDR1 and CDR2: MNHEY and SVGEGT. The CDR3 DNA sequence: TGTGCCAGCACCCTACAGGGGGACACTGAAGCTTTCTTT. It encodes CASTLQGDTEAFF.

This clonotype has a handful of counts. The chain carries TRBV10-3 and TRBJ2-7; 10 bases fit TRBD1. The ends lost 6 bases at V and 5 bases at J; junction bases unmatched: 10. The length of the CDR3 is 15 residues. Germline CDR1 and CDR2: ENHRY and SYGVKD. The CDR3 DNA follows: TGTGCCATCAGGGGAGAGGACAGGGGGACCCACGAGCAGTACTTC. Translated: CAIRGEDRGTHEQYF.

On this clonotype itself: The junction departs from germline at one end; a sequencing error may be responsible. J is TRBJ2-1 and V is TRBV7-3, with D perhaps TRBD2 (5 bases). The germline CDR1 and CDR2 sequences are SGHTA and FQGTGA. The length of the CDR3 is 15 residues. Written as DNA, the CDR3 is TGTGACAGCAGCCTGAAGAGCGGTGTTAACAATGAGCAGTTCTTC. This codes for CDSSLKSGVNNEQFF.

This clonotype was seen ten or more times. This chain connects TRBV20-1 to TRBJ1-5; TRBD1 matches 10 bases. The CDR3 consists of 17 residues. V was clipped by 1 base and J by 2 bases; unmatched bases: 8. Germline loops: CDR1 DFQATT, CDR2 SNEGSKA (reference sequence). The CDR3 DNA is TGCAGTGCTAGAGCTGGACAGGGGGTATGGGGCAATCAGCCCCAGCATTTT. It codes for CSARAGQGVWGNQPQHF.

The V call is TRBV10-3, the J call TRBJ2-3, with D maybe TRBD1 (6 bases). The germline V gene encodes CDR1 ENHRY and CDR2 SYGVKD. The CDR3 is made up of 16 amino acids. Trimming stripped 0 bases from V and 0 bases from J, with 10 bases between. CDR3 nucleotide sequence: TGTGCCATCAGTGAGTCTACAGGGTCGAGCACAGATACGCAGTATTTT. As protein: CAISESTGSSTDTQYF.

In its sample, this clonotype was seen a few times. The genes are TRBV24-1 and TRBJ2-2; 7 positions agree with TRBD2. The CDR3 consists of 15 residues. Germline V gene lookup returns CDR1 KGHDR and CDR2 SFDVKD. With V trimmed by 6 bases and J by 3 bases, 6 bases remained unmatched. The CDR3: CATSPQAGYTGELFF. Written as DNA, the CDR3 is TGTGCCACCAGTCCCCAAGCGGGGTACACCGGGGAGCTGTTTTTT.

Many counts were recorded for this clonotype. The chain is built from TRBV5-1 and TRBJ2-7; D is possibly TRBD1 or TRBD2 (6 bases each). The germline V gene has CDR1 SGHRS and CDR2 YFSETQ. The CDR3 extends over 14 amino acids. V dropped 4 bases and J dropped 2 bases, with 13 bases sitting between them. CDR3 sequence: CASSPEGGTYEQYF. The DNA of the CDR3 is TGCGCCAGCAGCCCGGAGGGGGGAACCTACGAGCAGTACTTC.

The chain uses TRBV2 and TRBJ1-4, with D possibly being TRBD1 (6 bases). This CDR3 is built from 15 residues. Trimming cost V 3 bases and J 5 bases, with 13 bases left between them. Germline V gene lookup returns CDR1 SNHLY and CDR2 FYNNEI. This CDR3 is CASSDGRGLNEKLFF. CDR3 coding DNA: TGTGCCAGCAGTGACGGGCGGGGGCTAAATGAAAAACTGTTTTTT.

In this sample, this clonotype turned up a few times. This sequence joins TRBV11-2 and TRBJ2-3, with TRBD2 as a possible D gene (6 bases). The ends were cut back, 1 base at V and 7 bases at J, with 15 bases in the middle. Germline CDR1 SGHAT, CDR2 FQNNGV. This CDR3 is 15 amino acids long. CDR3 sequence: CASSLVGGGVNTQYF. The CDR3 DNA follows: TGTGCCAGCAGCTTAGTAGGCGGAGGGGTGAATACGCAGTATTTT.

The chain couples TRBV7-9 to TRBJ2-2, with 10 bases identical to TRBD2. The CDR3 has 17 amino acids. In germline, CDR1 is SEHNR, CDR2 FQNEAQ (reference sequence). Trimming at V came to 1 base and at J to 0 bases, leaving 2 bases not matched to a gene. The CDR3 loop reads CASSLGGLATNTGELFF. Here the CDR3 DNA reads TGTGCCAGCAGCTTAGGGGGACTAGCGACGAACACCGGGGAGCTGTTTTTT.